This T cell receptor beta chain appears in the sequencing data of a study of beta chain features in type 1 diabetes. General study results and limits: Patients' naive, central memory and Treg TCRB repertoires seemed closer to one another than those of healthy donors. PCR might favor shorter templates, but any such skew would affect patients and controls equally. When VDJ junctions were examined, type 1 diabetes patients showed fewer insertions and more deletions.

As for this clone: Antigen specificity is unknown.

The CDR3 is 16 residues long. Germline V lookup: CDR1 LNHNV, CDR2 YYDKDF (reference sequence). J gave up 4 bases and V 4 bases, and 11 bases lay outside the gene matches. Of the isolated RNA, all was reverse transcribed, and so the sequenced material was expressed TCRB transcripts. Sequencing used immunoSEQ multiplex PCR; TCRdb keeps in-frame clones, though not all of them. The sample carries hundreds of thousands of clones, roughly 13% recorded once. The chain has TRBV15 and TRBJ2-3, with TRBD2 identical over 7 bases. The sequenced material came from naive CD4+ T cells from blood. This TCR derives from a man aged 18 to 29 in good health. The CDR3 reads CATSKSGTSQADTQYF. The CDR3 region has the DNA TGTGCCACCAGCAAGAGCGGGACCAGCCAGGCAGATACGCAGTATTTT.